This entry features one TCR beta chain sequence. The data were taken from a study of blood T cell repertoires in COVID-19. Looking at the study overall: T cells, B-cell-depleted T cells, or PBMCs provided the cDNA or gDNA that served as material.

Germline CDR1 reads LGHNA; CDR2 reads YSLEER. The junction had 3 bases not matched to a gene; V was cut back by 3 bases and J by 1 base. This CDR3 has 17 amino acids. As handled by the study authors: Amplification with reference gene primers provided the estimates of nucleated cell counts. Repertoires were generated with immunoSEQ multiplex PCR, while TCRdb's copy carries only in-frame clones and drops some. The V and J calls and clone size are taken from that table; D and trimming were inferred from the DNA. The sample consists of hundreds of thousands of clones, just over 85% of them appearing once.

The chain combines TRBV4-3 with TRBJ2-5; 15 nucleotides align to TRBD2. This clonotype originated in a man aged 80 or over with acute or convalescent COVID-19. Sequenced material: peripheral blood. This chain's CDR3 is CASSQGLAGGLQETQYF. The DNA of the CDR3 is TGCGCCAGCAGCCAGGGACTAGCGGGAGGCCTCCAAGAGACCCAGTACTTC.